This is a list of T cell receptor beta chains from one sample in a study of blood T cells in healthy people across ages. TCRdb used MiXCR to reprocess the 5' RACE reads, holding one entry per CDR3 protein. This repertoire shows approximately 900,000 distinct CDR3 sequences, around 48% found once; its top ten account for over 10%. Sequencing was done on a sample of blood. These receptors came from a man aged 25-45 years in good health. Both conserved end residues are part of each CDR3. D genes are given only for firm matches. Clone size is not always given. Where it is, it says once, few, many or a class for expanded clones.

cdr3_nt	cdr3_aa	clone_size	v_call	j_call	d_call
TGTGCCAGCAGCCAAGGACAGGGGAGCTACACCTTC	CASSQGQGSYTF	.	TRBV3-1	TRBJ1-2	TRBD1
TGTGCCAGCAGTTACTCGACTTGGTCGGGCTACACCTTC	CASSYSTWSGYTF	.	TRBV6-5	TRBJ1-2	.
TGTGCCAGCAGCCGAGGGGGACTACGGACCGGGGAGCTGTTTTTT	CASSRGGLRTGELFF	.	TRBV11-3	TRBJ2-2	.
TGTGCCAGCGGTGAGCCGGGACGGAGCAATCAGCCCCAGCATTTT	CASGEPGRSNQPQHF	few	TRBV28	TRBJ1-5	.
TGTGCCAGCAGTAGGGGGCACGGGGGCCCCAACTCCTACAATGAGCAGTTCTTC	CASSRGHGGPNSYNEQFF	few	TRBV6-1	TRBJ2-1	.
TGTGCCAGCAATCCCGGGACAGCGAAGGCCTACGAGCAGTACTTC	CASNPGTAKAYEQYF	.	TRBV6-1	TRBJ2-7	TRBD1
TGTGCCAGCAGTGAGCTAGCCCGGGGAGATACGCAGTATTTT	CASSELARGDTQYF	.	TRBV2	TRBJ2-3	.
TGTGCCAGCAACCGGGGGGCTAATGCAGATACGCAGTATTTT	CASNRGANADTQYF	.	TRBV7-2	TRBJ2-3	.
TGTGCCAGCAGTGCCTCCGGGACAGGGCAAGAGACCCAGTACTTC	CASSASGTGQETQYF	few	TRBV6-1	TRBJ2-5	TRBD1
TGTGCCAGCAGTTACCTACAGAGAATGGACGAGCAGTACTTC	CASSYLQRMDEQYF	.	TRBV6-6	TRBJ2-7	.
TGCGCCAGCAGCCAAGCTGCCAGCGGACCGCCTTACGATACGCAGTATTTT	CASSQAASGPPYDTQYF	.	TRBV4-1	TRBJ2-3	.
TGTGCCAGCAGTTACTCAGCCGCAGGGATTGAAAAACTGTTTTTT	CASSYSAAGIEKLFF	few	TRBV6-6	TRBJ1-4	.
TGTGCCAGCAGCACCCGGGGGGCGGAATCCTACAATGAGCAGTTCTTC	CASSTRGAESYNEQFF	.	TRBV9	TRBJ2-1	.
TGTGCCAGCTCCCGTGGGACAGCCGGCTATAGCAATCAGCCCCAGCATTTT	CASSRGTAGYSNQPQHF	once	TRBV18	TRBJ1-5	TRBD1
TGCAGTGCCGCTCCAGGCGCAAGCAATGAGCAGTTCTTC	CSAAPGASNEQFF	.	TRBV20-1	TRBJ2-1	.
TGTGCCAGCGGGGCAGAAATAGATGACTTATATGGCTACACCTTC	CASGAEIDDLYGYTF	.	TRBV7-9	TRBJ1-2	.
TGTGCCAGCAGCGTAGATGATTCCACCGGGGAGCTGTTTTTT	CASSVDDSTGELFF	.	TRBV9	TRBJ2-2	.
TGTGCCGGGGGAACACTGAACTACGAGCAGTACTTC	CAGGTLNYEQYF	.	TRBV2	TRBJ2-7	.
TGTGCCAGCAGTGAATCCAGGACAGGGGGTAACTATGGCTACACCTTC	CASSESRTGGNYGYTF	.	TRBV6-1	TRBJ1-2	TRBD1
TGTGCCAGCAGCTTCGTGGGGTCGTTAACTGAAGCTTTCTTT	CASSFVGSLTEAFF	few	TRBV5-5	TRBJ1-1	.
TGTGCCAGCAGCTCTGGTACCAGGACCTTAGCCAAAAACATTCAGTACTTC	CASSSGTRTLAKNIQYF	few	TRBV11-1	TRBJ2-4	.
TGTGCCAGCAGTGCTGTTACAGGGGCTGTGGGGGAGACCCAGTACTTC	CASSAVTGAVGETQYF	.	TRBV6-1	TRBJ2-5	TRBD1
TGTGCCAGCTGCCTAGGGGAGTTGATGAACACTGAAGCTTTCTTT	CASCLGELMNTEAFF	.	TRBV7-9	TRBJ1-1	.
TGTGCCAGCAGCCAAACGGGACTAGTCGAGACCCAGTACTTC	CASSQTGLVETQYF	.	TRBV7-8	TRBJ2-5	TRBD2
TGTGCCAGCAGCCAATCGAGGGCCCAAGCAAATCAGCCCCAGCATTTT	CASSQSRAQANQPQHF	.	TRBV3-1	TRBJ1-5	.
TGTGCCAGCAGCCAAGCGGCCAGCGGGGGCTACGAGCAGTACTTC	CASSQAASGGYEQYF	few	TRBV3-1	TRBJ2-7	TRBD2
TGTGCCAGCAGTTCCCGACAGGAGACGGCGAAAAACATTCAGTACTTC	CASSSRQETAKNIQYF	.	TRBV12-3/TRBV12-4	TRBJ2-4	.
TGTGCCAGCGGAGGGCGGGGATACCGCGCCTACGAGCAGTACTTC	CASGGRGYRAYEQYF	.	TRBV7-9	TRBJ2-7	.
TGCAGTGCTAGTGGCGCGCGGGAGCTCCCAGATACGCAGTATTTT	CSASGARELPDTQYF	.	TRBV20-1	TRBJ2-3	TRBD2
TGTGCCAGCAGTTACTTCTGGGCTAGCGGGGAGTTACCCATTTCCTACAATGAGCAGTTCTTC	CASSYFWASGELPISYNEQFF	few	TRBV6-2/TRBV6-3	TRBJ2-1	TRBD2
TGTGCCATCAGTGGGTATGGCTACACCTTC	CAISGYGYTF	.	TRBV10-3	TRBJ1-2	.
TGTGCCAGCCGCCCGGGGAGTTCCTACGAGCAGTACTTC	CASRPGSSYEQYF	many	TRBV12-3/TRBV12-4	TRBJ2-7	.
TGTGCCAGCAGCTTGGGCGGGGGGGTCTTCTACAATGAGCAGTTCTTC	CASSLGGGVFYNEQFF	.	TRBV5-5	TRBJ2-1	TRBD2
TGTGCCAGCAGCTTAGTTGTAGGCACAGGGCGGGAGCAGTACTTC	CASSLVVGTGREQYF	.	TRBV7-2	TRBJ2-5	.
TGTGCCATCAGTAGCGGGAGCGCGGGGAATGAGCAGTTCTTC	CAISSGSAGNEQFF	.	TRBV10-3	TRBJ2-1	TRBD2
TGTGCCAGCAGCAAAAAAAATCGGCACAGTGGGCTTACGCAGTATTTT	CASSKKNRHSGLTQYF	few	TRBV21-1	TRBJ2-3	.
TGTGCCAGCAGCCAAGAAGGCGGCGGGGCTAATGAAAAACTGTTTTTT	CASSQEGGGANEKLFF	.	TRBV4-2	TRBJ1-4	.
TGTGCCAGCAGCCTACAGTCCCCTCCGCAGTATTTT	CASSLQSPPQYF	.	TRBV11-3	TRBJ2-3	.
TGTGCCAGCAGCTCCCGACTAGGACAAGAGACCCGGTACTTC	CASSSRLGQETRYF	.	TRBV7-9	TRBJ2-5	.
TGTGCCAGCAGCTTAAAGGGGGAGTACCAAGAGACCCAGTACTTC	CASSLKGEYQETQYF	.	TRBV7-3	TRBJ2-5	.
TGTGCCAGCAGCCAAGAGACAGGCTTCCTTAACTATGGCTACACCTTC	CASSQETGFLNYGYTF	.	TRBV3-1	TRBJ1-2	.
TGTGCCAGCAGCTCCCGTGGGAGGGCGCTCGTGGAGACCCAGTACTTC	CASSSRGRALVETQYF	few	TRBV7-9	TRBJ2-5	TRBD2
TGTGCCAGCAGCTTAGGACAGGGGCTGCACACTGAAGCTTTCTTT	CASSLGQGLHTEAFF	few	TRBV7-9	TRBJ1-1	TRBD1
TGTGCCAGCAGCCCGACTCCGGGATACGACGAGCAGTACTTC	CASSPTPGYDEQYF	few	TRBV9	TRBJ2-7	.
TGTGCCAGCAGCATAACAGGGGACCGAGAGACCCAGTACTTC	CASSITGDRETQYF	.	TRBV7-9	TRBJ2-5	TRBD1
TGCGCCAGCAGCTACCCGGACAGCTCCTACGAGCAGTACTTC	CASSYPDSSYEQYF	few	TRBV5-1	TRBJ2-7	.
TGTGCCAGCAGCTTATTATCCAGCGGGGAGTTCGTAGAGACCCGGTACTTC	CASSLLSSGEFVETRYF	.	TRBV11-2	TRBJ2-5	TRBD2
TGTGCCAGCAGCGTAGGGACCCTTTCTTTCAACTCTTACAATGAGCAGTTCTTC	CASSVGTLSFNSYNEQFF	.	TRBV9	TRBJ2-1	.
TGTGCCAGCAGCTTATTCGGGACTAGCGGGAGGAACACCGGGGAGCTGTTTTTT	CASSLFGTSGRNTGELFF	.	TRBV7-8	TRBJ2-2	TRBD2
TGCAGTGCTAGAGTCGATCGGACAGGGACATATGGCTACACCTTC	CSARVDRTGTYGYTF	.	TRBV20-1	TRBJ1-2	TRBD1
TGTGCCAGCTCACCCGAGGGGCCTCGAGAGACCCAGTACTTC	CASSPEGPRETQYF	.	TRBV18	TRBJ2-5	.
TGTGCCCGCAGAAATGAGCAGACAGGGTTTTATGGCTACACCTTC	CARRNEQTGFYGYTF	.	TRBV25-1	TRBJ1-2	TRBD1
TGCAGTGCTGGAAGCCCGGAGGTATGGAATTCACCCCTCCACTTT	CSAGSPEVWNSPLHF	.	TRBV20-1	TRBJ1-6	.
TGTGCCGTCAGTGACGTGACGGCCGGAGATACGCAGTATTTT	CAVSDVTAGDTQYF	.	TRBV10-3	TRBJ2-3	.
TGTGCCAGCAGCTTAGGTCCTATCGGGGAGGCCTACGAGCAGTACTTC	CASSLGPIGEAYEQYF	.	TRBV7-2	TRBJ2-7	.